This is a list of T cell receptor beta chains from one sample in a study of early stage breast cancer tumors. TCRdb's copy holds only in-frame clones and misses some; the assay was immunoSEQ multiplex PCR. The sample shows about 53,000 clones, about 89% of them seen only once. The sample taken for sequencing was blood. These receptors were taken from a person aged 70 to 80 with breast cancer. Both conserved end residues are part of each CDR3. The order of the fields is clone size, J gene, V gene, D gene, CDR3 protein, CDR3 DNA. A D gene is named only where the DNA matches it firmly. Clone size is shown for a subset of rows, as once, few, many or a class of expanded clone.

clone_size: -
j_call: TRBJ2-7
v_call: TRBV28
d_call: -
cdr3_aa: CASSPLYEQYF
cdr3_nt: TGTGCCAGCAGCCCTCTGTACGAGCAGTACTTC

clone_size: -
j_call: TRBJ1-6
v_call: TRBV10-3
d_call: -
cdr3_aa: CAISESGRDPRGGSPLHF
cdr3_nt: TGTGCCATCAGTGAGTCTGGGCGGGACCCGCGTGGCGGTTCACCCCTCCACTTT

clone_size: -
j_call: TRBJ2-3
v_call: TRBV7-6
d_call: -
cdr3_aa: CASSLGARPTISTDTQYF
cdr3_nt: TGTGCCAGCAGCTTAGGCGCTCGTCCCACGATCAGCACAGATACGCAGTATTTT

clone_size: -
j_call: TRBJ1-1
v_call: TRBV18
d_call: -
cdr3_aa: CASSPPNLADAEAFF
cdr3_nt: TGTGCCAGCTCACCACCGAATTTAGCAGACGCTGAAGCTTTCTTT

clone_size: -
j_call: TRBJ1-5
v_call: TRBV19
d_call: TRBD1
cdr3_aa: CASRGQDDQPQHF
cdr3_nt: TGTGCCAGTAGGGGACAGGACGATCAGCCCCAGCATTTT

clone_size: -
j_call: TRBJ1-1
v_call: TRBV29-1
d_call: TRBD1
cdr3_aa: CSVGQGTTEAFF
cdr3_nt: TGCAGCGTCGGACAGGGGACCACTGAAGCTTTCTTT

clone_size: -
j_call: TRBJ2-7
v_call: TRBV27
d_call: TRBD2
cdr3_aa: CASSFKLRLAGKNEQYF
cdr3_nt: TGTGCCAGCAGTTTTAAGCTCCGACTAGCGGGGAAAAACGAGCAGTACTTC

clone_size: -
j_call: TRBJ2-1
v_call: TRBV2
d_call: -
cdr3_aa: CASRVSSYNEQFF
cdr3_nt: TGTGCCAGCAGGGTCAGCTCCTACAATGAGCAGTTCTTC

clone_size: -
j_call: TRBJ2-7
v_call: TRBV6-1
d_call: TRBD2
cdr3_aa: CASSEAKREPYEQYF
cdr3_nt: TGTGCCAGCAGTGAAGCCAAGCGGGAGCCTTACGAGCAGTACTTC

clone_size: -
j_call: TRBJ1-1
v_call: TRBV7-2
d_call: -
cdr3_aa: CASSPTTRTANTEAFF
cdr3_nt: TGTGCCAGCAGCCCGACAACCCGGACAGCGAACACTGAAGCTTTCTTT

clone_size: -
j_call: TRBJ2-7
v_call: TRBV29-1
d_call: -
cdr3_aa: CSVEDSYEQYF
cdr3_nt: TGCAGCGTTGAGGACAGCTACGAGCAGTACTTC

clone_size: -
j_call: TRBJ2-1
v_call: TRBV5-1
d_call: TRBD2
cdr3_aa: CASSGGTSGSSYNEQFF
cdr3_nt: TGCGCCAGCAGCGGGGGGACTAGCGGCAGCTCCTACAATGAGCAGTTCTTC

clone_size: few
j_call: TRBJ2-7
v_call: TRBV4-1
d_call: TRBD2
cdr3_aa: CASSQGVLAGGQNEQYF
cdr3_nt: TGCGCCAGCAGCCAAGGGGTACTAGCGGGGGGGCAAAACGAGCAGTACTTC

clone_size: -
j_call: TRBJ2-5
v_call: TRBV28
d_call: -
cdr3_aa: CASSPIFGGTQETQYF
cdr3_nt: TGTGCCAGCAGTCCCATTTTCGGCGGGACCCAAGAGACCCAGTACTTC

clone_size: -
j_call: TRBJ2-7
v_call: TRBV5-1
d_call: -
cdr3_aa: CASSLSPTGSYEQYF
cdr3_nt: TGCGCCAGCAGCTTGAGCCCGACAGGCTCCTACGAGCAGTACTTC

clone_size: -
j_call: TRBJ2-1
v_call: TRBV7-2
d_call: TRBD2
cdr3_aa: CASSLGPLSGSGNEQFF
cdr3_nt: TGTGCCAGCAGCTTAGGGCCGCTTAGCGGGAGCGGGAATGAGCAGTTCTTC

clone_size: once
j_call: TRBJ1-1
v_call: TRBV11-2
d_call: TRBD1
cdr3_aa: CASSLTGVEAFF
cdr3_nt: TGTGCCAGCAGCTTAACAGGGGTTGAAGCTTTCTTT

clone_size: -
j_call: TRBJ1-1
v_call: TRBV5-4
d_call: -
cdr3_aa: CASSFSWAHQLF
cdr3_nt: TGTGCCAGCAGCTTTTCGTGGGCGCATCAACTTTTT

clone_size: -
j_call: TRBJ2-7
v_call: TRBV10-3
d_call: -
cdr3_aa: CAIREQETNYEQYF
cdr3_nt: TGTGCCATCAGGGAACAGGAGACCAACTACGAGCAGTACTTC

clone_size: -
j_call: TRBJ1-3
v_call: TRBV5-8
d_call: -
cdr3_aa: CASSWSQGPGNTIYF
cdr3_nt: TGTGCCAGCAGCTGGTCGCAGGGGCCTGGAAACACCATATATTTT

clone_size: once
j_call: TRBJ1-1
v_call: TRBV29-1
d_call: -
cdr3_aa: CSVVSGSYTEAFF
cdr3_nt: TGCAGCGTTGTGTCAGGCTCCTACACTGAAGCTTTCTTT

clone_size: -
j_call: TRBJ2-1
v_call: TRBV19
d_call: TRBD2
cdr3_aa: CASSIASGRPEQFF
cdr3_nt: TGTGCCAGTAGTATAGCTAGCGGGAGGCCCGAGCAGTTCTTC

clone_size: -
j_call: TRBJ2-1
v_call: TRBV5-1
d_call: TRBD2
cdr3_aa: CASTQRGDYNEQFF
cdr3_nt: TGCGCCAGCACACAGCGGGGGGATTACAATGAGCAGTTCTTC

clone_size: -
j_call: TRBJ2-7
v_call: TRBV5-1
d_call: TRBD2
cdr3_aa: CASSLEPAGGGSYEQYF
cdr3_nt: TGCGCCAGCAGCTTGGAGCCCGCTGGGGGGGGATCCTACGAGCAGTACTTC

clone_size: -
j_call: TRBJ1-2
v_call: TRBV20-1
d_call: -
cdr3_aa: CSADQVYGYTF
cdr3_nt: TGCAGTGCTGACCAGGTTTATGGCTACACCTTC

clone_size: -
j_call: TRBJ2-1
v_call: TRBV11-2
d_call: TRBD2
cdr3_aa: CASSRIGLAGYNEQFF
cdr3_nt: TGTGCCAGCAGCCGAATTGGACTAGCGGGGTACAATGAGCAGTTCTTC

clone_size: -
j_call: TRBJ1-4
v_call: TRBV30
d_call: -
cdr3_aa: CAWTPAPAIVEKLFF
cdr3_nt: TGTGCCTGGACCCCTGCCCCCGCAATAGTCGAAAAACTGTTTTTT

clone_size: -
j_call: TRBJ2-3
v_call: TRBV7-2
d_call: TRBD1
cdr3_aa: CASSLGTGGFWTDTQYF
cdr3_nt: TGTGCCAGCAGCTTAGGGACAGGGGGCTTTTGGACAGATACGCAGTATTTT

clone_size: -
j_call: TRBJ2-1
v_call: TRBV4-3
d_call: TRBD1
cdr3_aa: CASSQVGTGTYNEQFF
cdr3_nt: TGCGCCAGCAGCCAAGTGGGGACAGGGACCTACAATGAGCAGTTCTTC

clone_size: -
j_call: TRBJ1-4
v_call: TRBV6-1
d_call: TRBD1
cdr3_aa: CASDRESNEKLFF
cdr3_nt: TGTGCCAGTGACAGGGAGTCAAATGAAAAACTGTTTTTT

clone_size: -
j_call: TRBJ2-7
v_call: TRBV7-2
d_call: TRBD2
cdr3_aa: CASSLTSVAYEQYF
cdr3_nt: TGTGCCAGCAGCTTAACTAGCGTGGCCTACGAGCAGTACTTC

clone_size: once
j_call: TRBJ1-5
v_call: TRBV10-3
d_call: TRBD1
cdr3_aa: CAISDRQGVQPQHF
cdr3_nt: TGTGCCATCAGTGATAGGCAGGGGGTACAGCCCCAGCATTTT

clone_size: -
j_call: TRBJ2-7
v_call: TRBV5-6
d_call: TRBD1
cdr3_aa: CASSPDRGISYEQYF
cdr3_nt: TGTGCCAGCAGCCCGGACAGGGGCATCTCCTACGAGCAGTACTTC

clone_size: -
j_call: TRBJ1-6
v_call: TRBV4-2
d_call: -
cdr3_aa: CASSPQQDRPNSPLHF
cdr3_nt: TGTGCCAGCAGCCCCCAACAGGACAGACCAAATTCACCCCTCCACTTT

clone_size: once
j_call: TRBJ1-1
v_call: TRBV30
d_call: -
cdr3_aa: CAWRPQGNTEAFF
cdr3_nt: TGTGCCTGGAGACCCCAGGGAAACACTGAAGCTTTCTTT